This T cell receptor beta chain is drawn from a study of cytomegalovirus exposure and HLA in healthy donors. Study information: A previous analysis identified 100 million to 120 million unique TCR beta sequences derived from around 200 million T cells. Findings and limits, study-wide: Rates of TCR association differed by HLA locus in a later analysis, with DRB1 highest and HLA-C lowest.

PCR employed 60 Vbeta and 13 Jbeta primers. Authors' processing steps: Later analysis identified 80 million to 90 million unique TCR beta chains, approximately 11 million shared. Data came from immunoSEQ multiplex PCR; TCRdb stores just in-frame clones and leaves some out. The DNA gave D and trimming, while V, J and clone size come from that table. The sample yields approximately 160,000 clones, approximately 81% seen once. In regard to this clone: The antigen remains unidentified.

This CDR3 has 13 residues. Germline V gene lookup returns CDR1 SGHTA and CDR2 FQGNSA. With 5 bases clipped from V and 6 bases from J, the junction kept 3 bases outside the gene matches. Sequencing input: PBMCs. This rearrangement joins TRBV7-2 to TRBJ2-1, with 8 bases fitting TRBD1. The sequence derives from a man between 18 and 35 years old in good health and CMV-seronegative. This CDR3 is CASSPTGGNEQFF. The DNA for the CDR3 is TGTGCCAGCAGCCCAACAGGGGGCAATGAGCAGTTCTTC.